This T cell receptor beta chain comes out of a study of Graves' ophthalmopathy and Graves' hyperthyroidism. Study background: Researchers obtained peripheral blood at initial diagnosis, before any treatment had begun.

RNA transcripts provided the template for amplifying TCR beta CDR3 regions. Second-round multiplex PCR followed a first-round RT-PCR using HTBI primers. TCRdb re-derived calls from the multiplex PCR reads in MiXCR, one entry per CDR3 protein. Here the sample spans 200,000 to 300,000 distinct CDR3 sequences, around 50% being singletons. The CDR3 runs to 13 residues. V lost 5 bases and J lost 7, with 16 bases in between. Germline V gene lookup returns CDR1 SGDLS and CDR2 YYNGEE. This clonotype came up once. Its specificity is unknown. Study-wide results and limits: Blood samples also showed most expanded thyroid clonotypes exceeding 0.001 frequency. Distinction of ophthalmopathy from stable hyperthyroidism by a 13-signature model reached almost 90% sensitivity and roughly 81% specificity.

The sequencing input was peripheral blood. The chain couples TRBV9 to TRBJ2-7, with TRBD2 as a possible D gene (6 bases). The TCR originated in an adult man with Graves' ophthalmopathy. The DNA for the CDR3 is TGTGCCAGCAGTTGGGACTCGGAGCGGGAGCAGTACTTC. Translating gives CASSWDSEREQYF.